The rows below give T cell receptor beta chains drawn from one sample of a study of blood T cell repertoires in COVID-19. Sequencing used immunoSEQ multiplex PCR; TCRdb keeps in-frame clones, though not all of them. The sample has 190,000 or so clones, around nine tenths seen once. Input material: peripheral blood. The receptor source for this set is a woman between 18 and 29 years old who had recovered from COVID-19. Each CDR3 is given with its conserved first and last residue. Each record gives: D gene, J gene, clone size, V gene, CDR3 protein, CDR3 DNA. A D gene is named only where the DNA matches it firmly. Clone size is not always given. Where it is, it says once, few, many or a class for expanded clones.

D gene: TRBD1; J gene: TRBJ1-2; clone size: .; V gene: TRBV29-1; CDR3 protein: CSVEPAGTGVYGYTF; CDR3 DNA: TGCAGCGTTGAACCAGCCGGGACAGGGGTTTACGGCTACACCTTC
D gene: TRBD1; J gene: TRBJ2-3; clone size: .; V gene: TRBV5-6; CDR3 protein: CASSRTGVDTQYF; CDR3 DNA: TGTGCCAGCAGCCGCACAGGGGTAGATACGCAGTATTTT
D gene: .; J gene: TRBJ2-5; clone size: once; V gene: TRBV7-3; CDR3 protein: CASSLRGDPLYQETQYF; CDR3 DNA: TGTGCCAGCAGCTTAAGGGGGGACCCCCTGTACCAAGAGACCCAGTACTTC
D gene: TRBD2; J gene: TRBJ2-3; clone size: .; V gene: TRBV11-2; CDR3 protein: CASSSTSDLGTQYF; CDR3 DNA: TGTGCCAGCAGCTCGACTAGCGATTTGGGTACGCAGTATTTT
D gene: TRBD1; J gene: TRBJ1-2; clone size: .; V gene: TRBV24-1; CDR3 protein: CATSDRTGYYGYTF; CDR3 DNA: TGTGCCACCAGTGACAGGACAGGGTACTATGGCTACACCTTC
D gene: .; J gene: TRBJ1-2; clone size: .; V gene: TRBV5-4; CDR3 protein: CASSLEGWNYGYTF; CDR3 DNA: TGTGCCAGCAGCTTGGAGGGGTGGAACTATGGCTACACCTTC
D gene: TRBD1; J gene: TRBJ1-3; clone size: .; V gene: TRBV9; CDR3 protein: CASSAGQAGNTIYF; CDR3 DNA: TGTGCCAGCAGCGCAGGACAGGCGGGAAACACCATATATTTT
D gene: .; J gene: TRBJ2-2; clone size: once; V gene: TRBV6-2/TRBV6-3; CDR3 protein: CASSPLQDPTGELFF; CDR3 DNA: TGTGCCAGCAGCCCATTACAGGATCCCACCGGGGAGCTGTTTTTT
D gene: .; J gene: TRBJ1-6; clone size: few; V gene: TRBV2; CDR3 protein: CASSWGGDMNNSPLHF; CDR3 DNA: TGTGCCAGCAGTTGGGGAGGGGACATGAACAATTCACCCCTCCACTTT
D gene: TRBD2; J gene: TRBJ2-7; clone size: .; V gene: TRBV7-2; CDR3 protein: CASSLLAAYEQYF; CDR3 DNA: TGTGCCAGCAGTCTGCTAGCGGCCTACGAGCAGTACTTC
D gene: .; J gene: TRBJ2-1; clone size: .; V gene: TRBV21-1; CDR3 protein: CASSRGTSGGLNEQFF; CDR3 DNA: TGTGCCAGCAGCAGGGGGACTAGCGGGGGGCTCAATGAGCAGTTCTTC
D gene: .; J gene: TRBJ2-2; clone size: once; V gene: TRBV2; CDR3 protein: CASSPQGSNTGELFF; CDR3 DNA: TGTGCCAGCAGTCCACAGGGATCGAACACCGGGGAGCTGTTTTTT
D gene: .; J gene: TRBJ1-1; clone size: .; V gene: TRBV7-2; CDR3 protein: CASSFRGGTGAFF; CDR3 DNA: TGTGCCAGCAGCTTCCGGGGGGGTACTGGAGCTTTCTTT
D gene: TRBD1; J gene: TRBJ2-7; clone size: .; V gene: TRBV7-2; CDR3 protein: CASSLLAGTVGYEQYF; CDR3 DNA: TGTGCCAGCAGCTTACTCGCCGGGACAGTTGGATACGAGCAGTACTTC
D gene: .; J gene: TRBJ1-1; clone size: once; V gene: TRBV30; CDR3 protein: CAWSVGGGTTEAFF; CDR3 DNA: TGTGCCTGGAGTGTAGGGGGGGGCACCACTGAAGCTTTCTTT
D gene: .; J gene: TRBJ2-7; clone size: .; V gene: TRBV7-2; CDR3 protein: CASSLFTEAVRQQYF; CDR3 DNA: TGTGCCAGCAGCTTATTTACAGAAGCAGTTCGGCAGCAGTACTTC
D gene: .; J gene: TRBJ1-4; clone size: once; V gene: TRBV5-6; CDR3 protein: CASSLAGEGLIEKLFF; CDR3 DNA: TGTGCCAGCAGCTTGGCCGGGGAGGGGTTGATTGAAAAACTGTTTTTT
D gene: .; J gene: TRBJ2-2; clone size: .; V gene: TRBV9; CDR3 protein: CASSPIGEGLKDGELFF; CDR3 DNA: TGTGCCAGCAGCCCAATTGGGGAAGGACTCAAGGACGGGGAGCTGTTTTTT
D gene: .; J gene: TRBJ2-1; clone size: .; V gene: TRBV7-2; CDR3 protein: CASSLGGTYNEQFF; CDR3 DNA: TGTGCCAGCAGCTTAGGTGGGACTTACAATGAGCAGTTCTTC
D gene: TRBD2; J gene: TRBJ2-3; clone size: .; V gene: TRBV7-2; CDR3 protein: CASSPRAGGPGSTDTQYF; CDR3 DNA: TGTGCCAGCAGCCCTAGGGCGGGGGGGCCAGGTAGCACAGATACGCAGTATTTT
D gene: .; J gene: TRBJ1-2; clone size: few; V gene: TRBV6-6; CDR3 protein: CASSYRTHGYTF; CDR3 DNA: TGTGCCAGCAGTTACCGGACTCATGGCTACACCTTC
D gene: .; J gene: TRBJ1-2; clone size: .; V gene: TRBV4-3; CDR3 protein: CASSQDRVQSYGYTF; CDR3 DNA: TGCGCCAGCAGCCAAGATCGGGTACAAAGCTATGGCTACACCTTC
D gene: .; J gene: TRBJ2-2; clone size: .; V gene: TRBV7-9; CDR3 protein: CASSFQDVDTGELFF; CDR3 DNA: TGTGCCAGCAGCTTCCAGGATGTGGACACCGGGGAGCTGTTTTTT
D gene: TRBD1; J gene: TRBJ1-5; clone size: .; V gene: TRBV5-5; CDR3 protein: CASSTDRGRQPQHF; CDR3 DNA: TGTGCCAGCAGCACTGACAGGGGGCGTCAGCCCCAGCATTTT
D gene: .; J gene: TRBJ1-2; clone size: .; V gene: TRBV2; CDR3 protein: CASSEASGYTF; CDR3 DNA: TGTGCCAGCAGTGAAGCTTCAGGCTACACCTTC
D gene: .; J gene: TRBJ1-1; clone size: .; V gene: TRBV3-1/TRBV3-2; CDR3 protein: CASSQDLAITNTEAFF; CDR3 DNA: TGTGCCAGCAGCCAAGATCTCGCGATAACGAACACTGAAGCTTTCTTT
D gene: .; J gene: TRBJ2-7; clone size: .; V gene: TRBV5-1; CDR3 protein: CASSLEAGASYEQYF; CDR3 DNA: TGCGCCAGCAGCTTGGAGGCAGGGGCCTCCTACGAGCAGTACTTC
D gene: .; J gene: TRBJ2-1; clone size: once; V gene: TRBV12-5; CDR3 protein: CASGSSGGFEQFF; CDR3 DNA: TGTGCTAGTGGTTCATCGGGGGGCTTTGAGCAGTTCTTC
D gene: TRBD2; J gene: TRBJ2-1; clone size: .; V gene: TRBV12-5; CDR3 protein: CASGLGTSGRGWDEQFF; CDR3 DNA: TGTGCTAGTGGTTTGGGGACTAGCGGGAGGGGATGGGATGAGCAGTTCTTC
D gene: .; J gene: TRBJ2-3; clone size: .; V gene: TRBV7-3; CDR3 protein: CASSSMGALDTQYF; CDR3 DNA: TGTGCCAGCAGCTCCATGGGGGCCCTGGATACGCAGTATTTT
D gene: .; J gene: TRBJ2-3; clone size: .; V gene: TRBV19; CDR3 protein: CASSMRAKDTQYF; CDR3 DNA: TGTGCCAGTAGTATGCGGGCGAAGGATACGCAGTATTTT